The 6 T cell receptor beta chains below all came from one sample that was sequenced in a study of OX40 agonist ivuxolimab in advanced cancers. Clones were sequenced by immunoSEQ multiplex PCR, and TCRdb holds only the in-frame ones, with some missing. The sample table sets out 75 to 100 clones. This specimen was collected in a trial of the OX40 agonist ivuxolimab. The source is an adult with an advanced solid tumor such as melanoma, head and neck, liver or kidney cancer.

The chain uses TRBV19 and TRBJ1-5; TRBD1 aligns across 7 bases. The CDR3 extends over 15 amino acids. The trim removed 3 bases at V and 4 bases at J, leaving 6 bases unmatched. Germline V gene sequence: CDR1 LNHDA, CDR2 SQIVND (reference sequence). CDR3 sequence (DNA): TGTGCCAGTAGTATCCAGCAGGGGGGGAATCAGCCCCAGCATTTT. This sequence encodes CASSIQQGGNQPQHF.

This chain links TRBV19 with TRBJ1-1; D not resolved. Looked up from germline, CDR1 is LNHDA and CDR2 is SQIVND (reference sequence). The CDR3 loop spans 13 amino acids. V dropped 3 bases and J dropped 0 bases, with 5 bases sitting between them. CDR3 region: CASSIQVNTEAFF. As DNA, the CDR3 is TGTGCCAGTAGTATTCAGGTGAACACTGAAGCTTTCTTT.

This chain uses TRBV7-2 with TRBJ2-1; 9 nucleotides agree with TRBD2. The CDR3 runs 14 residues. Germline CDR1 is SGHTA and CDR2 is FQGNSA. Losses at the gene ends were 3 bases for V and 4 bases for J; bases not matched to a gene: 1. CDR3 coding DNA: TGTGCCAGCAGCTTGACTAGCGGTTACAATGAGCAGTTCTTC. Translated: CASSLTSGYNEQFF.

This chain uses TRBV6-8 with TRBJ1-1, with 8 positions matching TRBD1. The CDR3 consists of 14 residues. The ends lost 5 bases at V and 1 base at J; junction bases unmatched: 3. Per the germline V gene, CDR1 is MNHGY and CDR2 is SAAAGT. This CDR3 is CASSAGGPNTEAFF. The DNA of the CDR3 is TGTGCCAGCAGTGCAGGGGGCCCGAACACTGAAGCTTTCTTT.

A remark on this clone: One end of the junction varies from germline; a read error may be responsible. This chain uses TRBV7-6 with TRBJ2-6; the match to TRBD1 covers 7 bases. CDR3 length equals 18 residues. The germline gives CDR1 SGHVS, CDR2 FNYEAQ. The CDR3 reads CASSPQPVTGTGANVLTF. CDR3 nucleotides: TGTGCCAGCAGCCCCCAACCCGTGACAGGGACCGGGGCCAACGTCCTAACTTTC.

The chain employs TRBV7-4 and TRBJ2-1; D gene uncertain. Germline loops: CDR1 SGHVT, CDR2 SQSDAQ. The CDR3 extends over 15 amino acids. Trimming shortened V by 5 bases and J by 4 bases, and 15 bases separated the two germline ends. CDR3 DNA: TGTGCCAGCAGCCTCGGGCCCCCCATTTACAATGAGCAGTTCTTC. Protein: CASSLGPPIYNEQFF.